Following are 2 T cell receptor beta chains from one sample sequenced in a study of vaccination effects on CD4 cells after COVID-19. For these receptors, no antigen is known. Prior to sequencing, the ViraFEST assay stimulated PBMC with viral peptide pools, which expanded the antigen-specific CD4+ T cells. The culture ran for around nine days before CD4+ T cells were isolated. Vaccinees lacked prior SARS-CoV-2 infection and tested negative for nucleocapsid antibodies. Using immunoSEQ multiplex PCR, the repertoire was profiled, and TCRdb retains in-frame clones only, with some absent. The sample includes some 30,000 clones, 72% seen only once; the top ten take about 10%. The input for sequencing was CD4+ T cells from PBMCs cultured with SARS-CoV-2 spike peptides, taken before COVID-19 vaccination. The receptors originated from a human donor who received a COVID-19 vaccine.

The table lists this clone with a few counts. This chain joins TRBV18 and TRBJ1-1; TRBD1 matches at 7 bases. After removal of 1 base from V and 4 bases from J, the junction contained 6 bases not matched to a gene. Germline V gene data show CDR1 as KGHSH and CDR2 as LQKENI. The CDR3 has 15 residues. The DNA of the CDR3 is TGTGCCAGCTCACCACGGGGACAGAGGAGCACTGAAGCTTTCTTT. Protein sequence: CASSPRGQRSTEAFF.

This chain connects TRBV6-1 to TRBJ1-2; D gene ambiguous. CDR1 and CDR2 (germline): MNHNS, SASEGT. The CDR3 is 12 amino acids. V was trimmed by 1 base and J by 5 bases, leaving 5 bases between them. The CDR3 region is CASSEGKYGYTF. The CDR3 bases are TGTGCCAGCAGTGAAGGGAAATATGGCTACACCTTC.